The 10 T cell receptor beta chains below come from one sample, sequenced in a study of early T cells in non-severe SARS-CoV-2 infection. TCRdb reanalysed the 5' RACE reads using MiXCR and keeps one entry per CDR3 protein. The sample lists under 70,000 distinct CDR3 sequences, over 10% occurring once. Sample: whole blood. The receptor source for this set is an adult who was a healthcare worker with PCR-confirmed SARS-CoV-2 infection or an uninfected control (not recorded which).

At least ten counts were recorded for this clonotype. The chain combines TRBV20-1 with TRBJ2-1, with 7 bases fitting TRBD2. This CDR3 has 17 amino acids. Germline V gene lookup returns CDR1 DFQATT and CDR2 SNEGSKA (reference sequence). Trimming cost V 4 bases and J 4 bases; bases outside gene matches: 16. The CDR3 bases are TGCAGTGCTACCCCTACTTCTCGCGGGAGATGGTACAATGAGCAGTTCTTC. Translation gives CSATPTSRGRWYNEQFF.

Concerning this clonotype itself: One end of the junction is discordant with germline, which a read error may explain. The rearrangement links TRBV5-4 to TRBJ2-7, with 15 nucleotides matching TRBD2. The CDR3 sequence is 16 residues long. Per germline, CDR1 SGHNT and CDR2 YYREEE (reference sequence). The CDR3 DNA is TGCGCCTTGGAGGGAGGACTAGCGGGAGGGCTAAACGAGCAGTACTTC. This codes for CALEGGLAGGLNEQYF.

CDR3 sequence: CSVAGSENTEAFF. DNA of the CDR3: TGCAGCGTTGCCGGTTCGGAGAACACTGAAGCTTTCTTT. The V gene is TRBV29-1, the J gene TRBJ1-1; no clear D gene. Trimming took off 4 bases at V and 1 base at J, with 10 bases between the two ends. The CDR3 has 13 amino acids. CDR1 and CDR2 from the germline V gene are SQVTM and ANQGSEA.

The CDR3 region is CASSSGQGSYGYTF. The CDR3 DNA is TGCGCCAGCAGCTCCGGACAGGGAAGCTATGGCTACACCTTC. V and J are TRBV5-1 and TRBJ1-2, with 8 bases identical to TRBD1. V lost 3 bases to trimming and J lost 4 bases; unmatched junction nucleotides: 5. Germline V gene sequence: CDR1 SGHRS, CDR2 YFSETQ. The CDR3 contains 14 residues.

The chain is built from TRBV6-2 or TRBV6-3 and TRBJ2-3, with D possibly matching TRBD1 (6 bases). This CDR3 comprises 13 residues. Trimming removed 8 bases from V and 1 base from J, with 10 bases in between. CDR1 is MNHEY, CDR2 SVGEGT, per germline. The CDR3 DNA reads TGTGCCAGCCACTGGACAGGCACAGATACGCAGTATTTT. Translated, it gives CASHWTGTDTQYF.

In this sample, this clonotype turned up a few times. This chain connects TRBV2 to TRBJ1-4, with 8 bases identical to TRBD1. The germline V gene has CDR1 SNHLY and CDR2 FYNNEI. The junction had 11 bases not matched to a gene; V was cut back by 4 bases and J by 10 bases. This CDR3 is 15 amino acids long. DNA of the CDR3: TGTGCCAGCAGTGGGTGGACAGGGCAAGTCGGAAAACTGTTTTTT. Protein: CASSGWTGQVGKLFF.

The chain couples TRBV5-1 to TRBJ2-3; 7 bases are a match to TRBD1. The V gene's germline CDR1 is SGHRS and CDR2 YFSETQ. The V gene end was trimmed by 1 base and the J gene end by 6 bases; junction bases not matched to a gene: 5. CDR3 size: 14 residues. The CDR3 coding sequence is TGCGCCAGCAGCTTGACGACAGGGTCGGATACGCAGTATTTT. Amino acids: CASSLTTGSDTQYF.

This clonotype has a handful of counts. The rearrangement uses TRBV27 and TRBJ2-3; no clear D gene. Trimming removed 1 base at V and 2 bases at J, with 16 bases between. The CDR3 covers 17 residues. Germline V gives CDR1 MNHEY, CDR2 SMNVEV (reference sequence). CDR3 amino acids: CASSLFGPPASTDTQYF. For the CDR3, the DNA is TGTGCCAGCAGTTTATTCGGACCGCCGGCCTCCACAGATACGCAGTATTTT.

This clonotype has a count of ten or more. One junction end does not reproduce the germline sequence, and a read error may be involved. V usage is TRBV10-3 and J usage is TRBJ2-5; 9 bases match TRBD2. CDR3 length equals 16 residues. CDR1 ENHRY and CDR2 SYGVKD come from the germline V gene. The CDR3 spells CAISESRTSAQETQYF. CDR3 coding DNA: TGTGCCATCAGTGAGTCGAGGACTAGCGCGCAAGAGACTCAGTACTTC.

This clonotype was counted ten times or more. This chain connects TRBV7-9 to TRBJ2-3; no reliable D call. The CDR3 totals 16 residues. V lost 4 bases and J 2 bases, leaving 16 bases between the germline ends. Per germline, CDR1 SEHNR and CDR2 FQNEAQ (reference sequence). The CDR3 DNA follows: TGTGCCAGCAGCTCGGGCGTTTCCCTTAACACAGATACGCAGTATTTT. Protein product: CASSSGVSLNTDTQYF.